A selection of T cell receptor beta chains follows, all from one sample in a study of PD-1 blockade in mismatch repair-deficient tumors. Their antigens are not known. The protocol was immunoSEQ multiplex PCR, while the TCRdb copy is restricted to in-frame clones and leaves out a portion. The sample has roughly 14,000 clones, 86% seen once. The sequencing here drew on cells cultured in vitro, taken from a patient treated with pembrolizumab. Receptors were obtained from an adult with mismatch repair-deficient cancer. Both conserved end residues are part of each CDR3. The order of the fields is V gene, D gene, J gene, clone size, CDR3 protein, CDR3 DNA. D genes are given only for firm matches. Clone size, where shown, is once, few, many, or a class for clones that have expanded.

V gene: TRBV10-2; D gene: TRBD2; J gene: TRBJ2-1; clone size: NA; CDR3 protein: CASSGGSGEHYNEQFF; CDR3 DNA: TGCGCCAGCAGTGGGGGTAGCGGGGAACACTACAATGAGCAGTTCTTC
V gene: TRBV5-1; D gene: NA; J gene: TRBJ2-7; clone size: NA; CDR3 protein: CASSLDPMSSYEQYF; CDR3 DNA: TGCGCCAGCAGCTTGGATCCGATGAGCTCCTACGAGCAGTACTTC
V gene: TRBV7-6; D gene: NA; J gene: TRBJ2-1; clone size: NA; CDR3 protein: CATQGPHNEQFF; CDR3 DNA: TGTGCCACCCAAGGGCCTCACAATGAGCAGTTCTTC
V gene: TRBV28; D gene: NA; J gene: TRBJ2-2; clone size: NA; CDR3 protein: CASSGGGRLIVNTGELFF; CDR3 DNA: TGTGCCAGTTCGGGGGGCGGGAGACTAATCGTGAACACCGGGGAGCTGTTTTTT
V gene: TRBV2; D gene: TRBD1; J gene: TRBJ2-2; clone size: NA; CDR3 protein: CASRRQGASTGELFF; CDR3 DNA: TGTGCCAGCAGGAGACAGGGGGCAAGTACCGGGGAGCTGTTTTTT
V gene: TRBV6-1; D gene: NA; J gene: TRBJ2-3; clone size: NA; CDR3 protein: CASSEPGQNADTQYF; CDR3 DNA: TGTGCCAGCAGTGAACCGGGCCAGAACGCAGATACGCAGTATTTT
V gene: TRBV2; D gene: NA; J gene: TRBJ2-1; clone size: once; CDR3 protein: CASNRDSYNEQFF; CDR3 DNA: TGTGCCAGCAACCGGGACTCTTACAATGAGCAGTTCTTC
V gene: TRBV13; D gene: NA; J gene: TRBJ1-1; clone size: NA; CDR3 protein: CASTLKWGSVGAFF; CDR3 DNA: TGTGCCAGCACCCTAAAGTGGGGGAGTGTCGGAGCTTTCTTT
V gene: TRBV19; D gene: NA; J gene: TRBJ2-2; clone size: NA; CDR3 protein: CASSIQGNTGELFF; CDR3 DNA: TGTGCCAGTAGTATTCAGGGGAACACCGGGGAGCTGTTTTTT
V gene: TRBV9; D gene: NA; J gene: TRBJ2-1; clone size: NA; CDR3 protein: CASSPGQLDEQFF; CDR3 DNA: TGTGCCAGCAGCCCCGGCCAACTCGATGAGCAGTTCTTC
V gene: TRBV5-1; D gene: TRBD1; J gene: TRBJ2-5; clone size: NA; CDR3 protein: CASSLSGTGEETQYF; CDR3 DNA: TGCGCCAGCAGCTTGTCCGGGACAGGGGAAGAGACCCAGTACTTC
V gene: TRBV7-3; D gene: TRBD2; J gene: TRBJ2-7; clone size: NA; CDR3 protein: CASSRNPGLAGEQYF; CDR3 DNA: TGTGCCAGCAGCCGAAATCCGGGACTAGCGGGAGAGCAGTACTTC
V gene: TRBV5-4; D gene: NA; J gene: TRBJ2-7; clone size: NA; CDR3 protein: CASSAISGAYEQYF; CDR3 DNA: TGTGCCAGCAGCGCCATTAGCGGAGCCTACGAGCAGTACTTC
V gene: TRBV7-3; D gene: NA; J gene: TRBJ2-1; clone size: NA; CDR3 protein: CASSLGGEQFF; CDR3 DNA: TGTGCCAGCAGCTTAGGTGGTGAGCAGTTCTTC
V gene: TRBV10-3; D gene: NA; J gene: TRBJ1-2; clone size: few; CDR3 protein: CAIMEGLGNYGYTF; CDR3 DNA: TGTGCCATCATGGAAGGGTTGGGTAACTATGGCTACACCTTC
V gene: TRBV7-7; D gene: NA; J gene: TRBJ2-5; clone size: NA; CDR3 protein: CASSPWDFQETQYF; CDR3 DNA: TGTGCCAGCAGCCCCTGGGACTTCCAAGAGACCCAGTACTTC
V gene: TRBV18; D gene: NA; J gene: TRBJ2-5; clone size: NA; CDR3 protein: CASSPPGGTVLETQYF; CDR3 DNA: TGTGCCAGCTCACCACCGGGGGGGACAGTCCTAGAGACCCAGTACTTC
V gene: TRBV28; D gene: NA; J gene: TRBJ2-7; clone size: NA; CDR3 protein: CASSSDSEAYEQYF; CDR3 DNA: TGTGCCAGCAGTTCGGACAGTGAAGCCTACGAGCAGTACTTC
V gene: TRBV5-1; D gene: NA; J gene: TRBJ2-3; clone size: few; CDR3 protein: CASSLGRGAQTDTQYF; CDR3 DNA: TGCGCCAGCAGCTTGGGAAGGGGGGCTCAAACGGATACGCAGTATTTT
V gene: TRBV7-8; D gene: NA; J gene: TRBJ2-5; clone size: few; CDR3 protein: CASSLHQETQYF; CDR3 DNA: TGTGCCAGCAGCTTACACCAAGAGACCCAGTACTTC
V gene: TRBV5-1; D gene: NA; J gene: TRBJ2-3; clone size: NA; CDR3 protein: CASSLEGRTDTQYF; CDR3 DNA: TGCGCCAGCAGCTTGGAGGGGAGAACAGATACGCAGTATTTT
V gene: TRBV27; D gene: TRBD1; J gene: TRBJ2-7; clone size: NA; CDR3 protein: CASSLFLRTGAPYEQYF; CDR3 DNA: TGTGCCAGCAGTTTATTCTTAAGGACAGGGGCCCCCTACGAGCAGTACTTC
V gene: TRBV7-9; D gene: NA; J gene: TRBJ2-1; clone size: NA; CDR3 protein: CASSGQGGSGEQFF; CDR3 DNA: TGTGCCAGCAGCGGCCAGGGGGGGTCGGGTGAGCAGTTCTTC
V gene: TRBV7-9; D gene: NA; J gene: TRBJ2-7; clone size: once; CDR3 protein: CASSLEGRITYEQYF; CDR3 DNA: TGTGCCAGCAGCTTAGAGGGGCGGATTACCTACGAGCAGTACTTC
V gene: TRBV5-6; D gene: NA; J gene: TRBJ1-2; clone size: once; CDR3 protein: CASSILRDGWGYGYTF; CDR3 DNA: TGTGCCAGCAGCATACTAAGGGACGGGTGGGGCTATGGCTACACCTTC
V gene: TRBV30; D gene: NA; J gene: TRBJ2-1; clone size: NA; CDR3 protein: CAWRVGYEQFF; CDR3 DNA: TGTGCCTGGCGGGTCGGGTATGAGCAGTTCTTC
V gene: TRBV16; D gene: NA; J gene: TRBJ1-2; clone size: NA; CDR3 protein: CASSQGRLNYGYTF; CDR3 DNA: TGTGCCAGCAGCCAAGGGCGGCTTAACTATGGCTACACCTTC
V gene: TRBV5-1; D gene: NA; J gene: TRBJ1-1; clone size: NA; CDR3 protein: CASSRGDGMNTEAFF; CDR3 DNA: TGCGCCAGCAGCCGAGGGGACGGAATGAACACTGAAGCTTTCTTT
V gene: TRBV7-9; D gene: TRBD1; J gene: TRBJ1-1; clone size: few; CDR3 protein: CASSPRGGTQRPEAFF; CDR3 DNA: TGTGCCAGCAGCCCCAGGGGGGGGACCCAAAGACCTGAAGCTTTCTTT
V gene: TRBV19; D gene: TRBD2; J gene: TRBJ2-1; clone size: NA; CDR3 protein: CASSIAMTSGYNEQFF; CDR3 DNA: TGTGCCAGTAGTATAGCTATGACTAGCGGTTACAATGAGCAGTTCTTC
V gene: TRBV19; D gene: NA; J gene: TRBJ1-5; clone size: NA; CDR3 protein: CASSILRFQPQHF; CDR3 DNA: TGTGCCAGTAGTATTCTCCGGTTTCAGCCCCAGCATTTT
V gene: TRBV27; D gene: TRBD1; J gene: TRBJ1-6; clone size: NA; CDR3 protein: CASRPSGGSNSPLHF; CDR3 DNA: TGTGCCAGCCGGCCCTCAGGGGGATCTAATTCACCCCTCCACTTT
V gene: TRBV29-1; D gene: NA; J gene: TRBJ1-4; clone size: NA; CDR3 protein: CSVGAGVEKLFF; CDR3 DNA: TGCAGCGTTGGGGCAGGGGTCGAAAAACTGTTTTTT
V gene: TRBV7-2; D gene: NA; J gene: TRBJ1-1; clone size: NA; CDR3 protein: CASSFSQPYMNTEAFF; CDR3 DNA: TGTGCCAGCAGCTTTTCACAGCCTTACATGAACACTGAAGCTTTCTTT
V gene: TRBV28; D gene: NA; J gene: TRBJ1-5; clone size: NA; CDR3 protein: CASSLTGIGQPQHF; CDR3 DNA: TGTGCCAGCAGTTTGACGGGAATCGGTCAGCCCCAGCATTTT
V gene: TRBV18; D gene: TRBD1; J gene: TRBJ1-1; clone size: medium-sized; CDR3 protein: CASSPPNRGLGNTEAFF; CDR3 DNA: TGTGCCAGCTCACCACCAAACAGGGGGCTGGGGAACACTGAAGCTTTCTTT
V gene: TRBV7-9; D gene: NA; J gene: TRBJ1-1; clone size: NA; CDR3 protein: CASSNSEAFF; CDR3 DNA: TGTGCCAGCAGCAATTCTGAAGCTTTCTTT
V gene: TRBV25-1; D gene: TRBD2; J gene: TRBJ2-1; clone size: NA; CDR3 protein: CASRDSGRGGSEQFF; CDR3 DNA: TGTGCCAGCAGGGATAGCGGGAGGGGGGGAAGTGAGCAGTTCTTC
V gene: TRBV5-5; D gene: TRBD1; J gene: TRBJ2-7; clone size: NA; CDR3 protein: CASSWGQGEYEQYF; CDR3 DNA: TGTGCCAGCAGCTGGGGACAGGGGGAGTACGAGCAGTACTTC
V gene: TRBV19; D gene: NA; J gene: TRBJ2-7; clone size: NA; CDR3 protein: CASSMHLSYEQYF; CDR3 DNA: TGTGCCAGTAGTATGCACTTATCCTACGAGCAGTACTTC
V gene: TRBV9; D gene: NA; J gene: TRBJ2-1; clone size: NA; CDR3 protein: CASSAGPGSYNEQFF; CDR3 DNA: TGTGCCAGCAGCGCAGGACCTGGCTCCTACAATGAGCAGTTCTTC
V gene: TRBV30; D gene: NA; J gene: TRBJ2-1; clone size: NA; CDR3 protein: CAWSEMTEGHQQFF; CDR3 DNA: TGTGCCTGGAGTGAGATGACTGAAGGTCATCAGCAGTTCTTC
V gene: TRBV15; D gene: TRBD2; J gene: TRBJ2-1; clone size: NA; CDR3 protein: CATRGTSGNEQFF; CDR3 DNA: TGTGCCACCCGTGGGACTAGCGGCAATGAGCAGTTCTTC
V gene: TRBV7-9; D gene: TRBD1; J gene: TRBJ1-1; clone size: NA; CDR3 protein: CASSKGQGNTEAFF; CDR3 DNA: TGTGCCAGCAGTAAAGGACAGGGGAACACTGAAGCTTTCTTT
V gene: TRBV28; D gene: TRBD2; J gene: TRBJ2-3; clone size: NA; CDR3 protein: CASSTLAGGTDTQYF; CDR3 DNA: TGTGCCAGCAGTACCCTAGCGGGAGGCACAGATACGCAGTATTTT
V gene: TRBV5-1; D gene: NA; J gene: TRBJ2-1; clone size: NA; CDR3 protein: CASREIAAYNEQFF; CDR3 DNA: TGCGCCAGCAGGGAAATAGCGGCCTACAATGAGCAGTTCTTC
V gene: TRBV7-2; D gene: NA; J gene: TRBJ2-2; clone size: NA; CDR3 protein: CASSLIRGTGELFF; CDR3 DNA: TGTGCCAGCAGCTTAATAAGGGGTACCGGGGAGCTGTTTTTT
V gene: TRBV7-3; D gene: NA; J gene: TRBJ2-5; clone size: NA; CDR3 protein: CASSEGRGRETQYF; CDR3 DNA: TGTGCCAGCAGCGAGGGACGGGGAAGGGAGACCCAGTACTTC
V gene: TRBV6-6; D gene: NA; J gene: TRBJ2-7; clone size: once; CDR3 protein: CASRVRDQSYEQYF; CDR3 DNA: TGTGCCAGCAGAGTCAGGGATCAGTCCTACGAGCAGTACTTC
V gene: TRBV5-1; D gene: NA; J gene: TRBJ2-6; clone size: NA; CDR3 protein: CASSLMGSQFGANVLTF; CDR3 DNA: TGCGCCAGCAGCTTGATGGGGAGTCAGTTTGGGGCCAACGTCCTGACTTTC
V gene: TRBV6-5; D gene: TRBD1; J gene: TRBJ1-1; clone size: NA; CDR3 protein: CASRTGRNTEAFF; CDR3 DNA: TGTGCCAGCAGGACAGGGCGGAACACTGAAGCTTTCTTT
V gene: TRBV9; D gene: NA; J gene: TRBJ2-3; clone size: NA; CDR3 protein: CASSVQTDTQYF; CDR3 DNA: TGTGCCAGCAGCGTACAGACAGATACGCAGTATTTT
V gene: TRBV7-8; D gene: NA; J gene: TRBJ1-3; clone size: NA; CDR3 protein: CASSLESRVLSANTIYF; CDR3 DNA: TGTGCCAGCAGCTTAGAGTCCCGGGTCCTATCTGCAAACACCATATATTTT
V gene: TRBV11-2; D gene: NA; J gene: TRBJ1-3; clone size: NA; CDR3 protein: CASAQALRDTIYF; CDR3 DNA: TGTGCCAGCGCCCAGGCGCTCCGTGACACCATATATTTT
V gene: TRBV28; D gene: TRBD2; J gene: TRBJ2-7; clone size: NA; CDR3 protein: CASSDPPGLAGGEPYEQYF; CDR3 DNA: TGTGCCAGCAGTGACCCCCCGGGACTAGCGGGAGGAGAACCCTACGAGCAGTACTTC